The clone carrying this T cell receptor beta chain was counted many times. Its cognate antigen is unknown. It may be a read error: a sequence one base away is much more abundant. The entry originates in a study of blood T cells in healthy people across ages. Overall study context: About one barcoded beta molecule per two T cells came from capture by template switching.

Drawing of peripheral blood yielded approximately 10 milliliters from each donor. Using a J-beta primer mix together with a sample-barcoded 5' primer, a second PCR was run for about 6 to 11 cycles. Using its own MiXCR run on the 5' RACE reads, TCRdb lists one record per CDR3 protein. The sample has 870,000 or so distinct CDR3 sequences, around 30% seen once. Germline V gives CDR1 DFQATT, CDR2 SNEGSKA (reference sequence). The V and J ends lost 6 bases and 7 bases respectively, with 24 bases between them. The CDR3 has 15 residues. General study points: Both naive CD4+ cell counts and diversity were greater in long-lived donors than in aged donors.

The rearrangement joins TRBV20-1 to TRBJ2-5; perhaps TRBD2 as D (5 bases). Source material: blood. The receptor was derived from a woman older than 75 in good health. CDR3 nucleotide sequence: TGCAGTGCCCCTAGCCAGCCGGGGTCCTGGGGGACCCAGTACTTC. This sequence encodes CSAPSQPGSWGTQYF.